Shown below are 8 T cell receptor beta chains from a single sample sequenced in a study of cytomegalovirus exposure and HLA in healthy donors. Clones were sequenced by immunoSEQ multiplex PCR, and TCRdb holds only the in-frame ones, with some missing. The table has roughly 250,000 clones, more than 75% seen once. Sequenced material: PBMCs. The source is a woman aged 25 to 39 in good health and CMV-seropositive.

The chain links TRBV5-6 to TRBJ2-7; D possibly corresponds to TRBD1 (6 bases). V was cut by 2 bases and J by 2 bases, with 8 bases left in between. Germline V lookup: CDR1 SGHDT, CDR2 YYEEEE. The CDR3 is made up of 13 amino acids. CDR3 coding DNA: TGTGCCAGCAGCTTTGGACAGACCTACGAGCAGTACTTC. Translating gives CASSFGQTYEQYF.

V is TRBV6-1 and J is TRBJ1-5; 8 nucleotides agree with TRBD1. CDR1 is MNHNS, CDR2 SASEGT, per germline. The junction had 8 bases not matched to a gene; V was cut back by 0 bases and J by 7 bases. CDR3 length: 16 residues. The CDR3 reads CASSEAAGGFRQPQHF. In nucleotides, the CDR3 is TGTGCCAGCAGTGAAGCAGCAGGGGGCTTTCGGCAGCCCCAGCATTTT.

The V call is TRBV30, the J call TRBJ2-5; D not certain. The V end was cut by 0 bases, the J end by 3 bases, with 8 bases between. Germline V lookup: CDR1 GTSNPN, CDR2 SVGIG (reference sequence). The CDR3 covers 13 residues. The CDR3: CAWSVLHKETQYF. In DNA, the CDR3 is TGTGCCTGGAGTGTATTACATAAAGAGACCCAGTACTTC.

The chain links TRBV20-1 to TRBJ1-1; D unresolved. Trimming stripped 8 bases from V and 0 bases from J, with 7 bases between. The germline V gene encodes CDR1 DFQATT and CDR2 SNEGSKA (reference sequence). The CDR3 totals 11 residues. CDR3 sequence (DNA): TGCAGTTCAGAAATGAACACTGAAGCTTTCTTT. This encodes CSSEMNTEAFF.

This chain connects TRBV9 to TRBJ1-3; 9 nucleotides align to TRBD1. V lost 0 bases and J lost 4; bases outside the gene matches: 2. The CDR3 is 15 amino acids. Germline CDR1 reads SGDLS; CDR2 reads YYNGEE. CDR3 residues: CASSVGGQGGNTIYF. DNA of the CDR3: TGTGCCAGCAGCGTAGGGGGACAGGGAGGAAACACCATATATTTT.

The chain links TRBV6-5 to TRBJ2-7; D might be TRBD2 (6 bases). Germline V gene data show CDR1 as MNHEY and CDR2 as SVGAGI. Trimming removed 5 bases at V and 4 bases at J, with 9 bases between. The CDR3 is made up of 12 amino acids. The CDR3 is CASSTGDYEQYF. The DNA of the CDR3 is TGTGCCAGCAGTACGGGGGATTACGAGCAGTACTTC.

V is TRBV10-3 and J is TRBJ2-7, with no clear D. Deletions cut 3 bases from V and 4 bases from J, with 7 bases between. In germline, CDR1 is ENHRY, CDR2 SYGVKD. The length of the CDR3 is 12 residues. As DNA, the CDR3 is TGTGCCATCAGTGACGGGTATTACGAGCAGTACTTC. This encodes CAISDGYYEQYF.

The chain joins TRBV15 to TRBJ1-4; TRBD1 might be the D (5 bases). CDR1 is LNHNV, CDR2 YYDKDF, per germline (reference sequence). V was cut by 1 base and J by 1 base, with 10 bases left in between. CDR3 length: 16 amino acids. As DNA, the CDR3 is TGTGCCACCAGCAGAGGTTGGGGGGAAACTAATGAAAAACTGTTTTTT. Protein product: CATSRGWGETNEKLFF.